Below, 32 T cell receptor beta chains from the same sample are listed, as sequenced in a study of OX40 agonist ivuxolimab in advanced cancers. Profiling relied on immunoSEQ multiplex PCR, and the TCRdb table lists in-frame clones only, not all of them. The sample contains about 100,000 clones, 91% of which appear only once. The sample consisted of CD4+ or CD8+ T cells sorted from blood, taken in a trial of the OX40 agonist ivuxolimab. Receptors were obtained from an adult with an advanced solid tumor such as melanoma, head and neck, liver or kidney cancer.

The chain has TRBV7-2 and TRBJ2-1, with D uncertain. The CDR3 runs to 14 residues. The V gene lost 4 bases and the J gene lost 4 bases, with 11 bases spanning the gap. The V gene's germline CDR1 is SGHTA and CDR2 FQGNSA. The CDR3 coding sequence is TGTGCCAGCAGCTCCCCATCTCGGTACAATGAGCAGTTCTTC. Its translation is CASSSPSRYNEQFF.

This sequence joins TRBV5-1 and TRBJ1-6, with D possibly TRBD1 on 5 matching bases. V was clipped by 0 bases and J by 4 bases, with 11 bases between them. The CDR3 has 16 amino acids. Germline V gene data show CDR1 as SGHRS and CDR2 as YFSETQ. The CDR3: CASSLEGTSYNSPLHF. DNA of the CDR3: TGCGCCAGCAGCTTGGAAGGGACCTCATATAATTCACCCCTCCACTTT.

V and J are TRBV9 and TRBJ2-3; a possible D gene is TRBD2 (7 bases). The CDR3 is 15 amino acids. The germline gives CDR1 SGDLS, CDR2 YYNGEE. The V gene lost 3 bases and the J gene lost 0 bases, with 11 bases spanning the gap. CDR3 sequence (DNA): TGTGCCAGCAGCGGACGGGGGGCCAGCACAGATACGCAGTATTTT. This encodes CASSGRGASTDTQYF. The entire variable domain, with the rest obtained from reference TRBV9 and TRBJ2-3, is as follows: DSGVTQTPKHLITATGQRVTLRCSPRSGDLSVYWYQQSLDQGLQFLIQYYNGEERAKGNILERFSAQQFPDLHSELNLSSLELGDSALYFCASSGRGASTDTQYFGPGTRLTVL.

With regard to this clone: One end of the junction fails to match germline, which may point to a read error. This sequence joins TRBV7-7 and TRBJ2-1; 7 bases line up with TRBD1. Germline V gene lookup returns CDR1 SSHAT and CDR2 FNYEAQ (reference sequence). This CDR3 is built from 13 residues. CDR3 protein: CASSPDRANEQFF. The CDR3 bases are TGTGCTAGCAGCCCTGACAGGGCAAATGAGCAGTTCTTC.

The chain joins TRBV15 to TRBJ2-1, with 8 positions matching TRBD2. Germline values: CDR1 LNHNV, CDR2 YYDKDF (reference sequence). The CDR3 has 14 residues. The trim removed 9 bases at V and 5 bases at J, leaving 9 bases unmatched. This CDR3 reads CATRGSGEDNEQFF. The DNA for the CDR3 is TGTGCCACAAGAGGTAGCGGGGAAGACAATGAGCAGTTCTTC.

This clone occurred a few times. The V call is TRBV13, the J call TRBJ1-1; 9 positions agree with TRBD1. This CDR3 contains 14 residues. Germline loops: CDR1 PRHDT, CDR2 FYEKMQ (reference sequence). The ends lost 4 bases at V and 10 bases at J; junction bases unmatched: 10. The CDR3 protein is CASSSQGQGLVAFF. The CDR3 nucleotides read TGTGCCAGCAGCTCCCAGGGACAGGGATTGGTAGCTTTCTTT. The entire variable domain, with the rest obtained from reference TRBV13 and TRBJ1-1, is as follows: AAGVIQSPRHLIKEKRETATLKCYPIPRHDTVYWYQQGPGQDPQFLISFYEKMQSDKGSIPDRFSAQQFSDYHSELNMSSLELGDSALYFCASSSQGQGLVAFFGQGTRLTVV.

The count of this clone is one. CDR3 nucleotide sequence: TGTGCCAGCAGGACTGGGCAGGTTAACTATGGCTACACCTTC. It yields the protein CASRTGQVNYGYTF. The J gene is TRBJ1-2, the V gene TRBV6-6; no definite D call. Germline V gives CDR1 MNHNY, CDR2 SVGAGI (reference sequence). V gave up 6 bases and J gave up 1 base, with 12 bases separating them. The CDR3 contains 14 residues.

The chain links TRBV18 to TRBJ2-5; D gene uncertain. CDR1 KGHSH and CDR2 LQKENI come from the germline V gene. This CDR3 is built from 15 residues. The V gene lost 0 bases and the J gene lost 2 bases, with 10 bases spanning the gap. CDR3: CASSPPVGTQETQYF. As DNA, the CDR3 is TGTGCCAGCTCACCACCGGTTGGTACTCAAGAGACCCAGTACTTC.

The chain combines TRBV7-9 with TRBJ2-3, with no clear D. The V end lost 1 base, the J end lost 4 bases, and 18 bases lay between the germline ends. The CDR3 totals 17 residues. Germline V gene lookup returns CDR1 SEHNR and CDR2 FQNEAQ (reference sequence). The CDR3 nucleotides read TGTGCCAGCAGCTTAGTGGCCCTCCAGGATTTGGCAGATACGCAGTATTTT. Amino acids: CASSLVALQDLADTQYF.

The chain links TRBV30 to TRBJ1-4; D is perhaps TRBD1 (5 bases). The CDR3 is made up of 16 amino acids. Germline V gene sequence: CDR1 GTSNPN, CDR2 SVGIG (reference sequence). V was clipped by 2 bases and J by 3 bases, with 16 bases between them. The CDR3 protein is CAWSLGLARANEKLFF. The CDR3 nucleotides read TGTGCCTGGAGTCTTGGTTTGGCCAGGGCTAATGAAAAACTGTTTTTT.

The chain is built from TRBV29-1 and TRBJ2-3, with D unresolved. Trimming stripped 4 bases from V and 0 bases from J, with 11 bases between. Germline CDR1 is SQVTM and CDR2 is ANQGSEA. The CDR3 covers 14 residues. The CDR3 loop reads CSVAKGSSTDTQYF. The DNA of the CDR3 is TGCAGCGTTGCCAAAGGGTCGAGCACAGATACGCAGTATTTT.

This chain connects TRBV5-4 to TRBJ2-5; 11 bases line up with TRBD2. The trim removed 4 bases at V and 4 bases at J, leaving 6 bases unmatched. The germline gives CDR1 SGHNT, CDR2 YYREEE (reference sequence). The length of the CDR3 is 15 residues. The CDR3: CASSRSGGAGETQYF. The CDR3 region has the DNA TGTGCCAGCAGCCGTAGCGGGGGGGCCGGAGAGACCCAGTACTTC.

The chain joins TRBV7-2 to TRBJ2-7; 10 positions agree with TRBD1. V dropped 2 bases and J dropped 6; count of bases not matched to a gene: 4. Germline V gene data show CDR1 as SGHTA and CDR2 as FQGNSA. This CDR3 is 14 amino acids long. For the CDR3, the DNA is TGTGCCAGCAGCTTACGACAGGGGGCTTCCGAGCAGTACTTC. Its translation is CASSLRQGASEQYF.

This clone has more than one count but fewer than ten. Here the CDR3 DNA reads TGCAGCGGGAAGAGACCGGGGAAGGATGAAAAACTGTTTTTT. It translates to CSGKRPGKDEKLFF. This chain links TRBV29-1 with TRBJ1-4; no clear D. Germline V lookup: CDR1 SQVTM, CDR2 ANQGSEA. V was cut by 7 bases and J by 6 bases, with 18 bases left in between. There are 14 residues in the CDR3. The whole variable domain, filled in from reference TRBV29-1 and TRBJ1-4, reads SAVISQKPSRDICQRGTSLTIQCQVDSQVTMMFWYRQQPGQSLTLIATANQGSEATYESGFVIDKFPISRPNLTFSTLTVSNMSPEDSSIYLCSGKRPGKDEKLFFGSGTQLSVL.

This chain uses TRBV2 with TRBJ2-2; no reliable D call. Germline V gene sequence: CDR1 SNHLY, CDR2 FYNNEI. This CDR3 comprises 14 residues. The V and J ends lost 4 bases and 1 base respectively, with 7 bases between them. CDR3 DNA: TGTGCCAGCAGTGCGCTAAGGAACACCGGGGAGCTGTTTTTT. Its protein product is CASSALRNTGELFF.

CDR3 coding DNA: TGTGCCTGGAGTGCCACCCTGGCCTATGGCTACACCTTC. Amino acid sequence: CAWSATLAYGYTF. The genes are TRBV30 and TRBJ1-2; no clear D. Germline CDR1 GTSNPN, CDR2 SVGIG (reference sequence). The CDR3 sequence is 13 residues long. With 1 base removed from V and 4 bases from J, the gap between germline ends came to 10 bases.

The rearrangement links TRBV6-1 to TRBJ1-5, with D perhaps matching TRBD1 (6 bases). The CDR3 is 15 residues long. The V end was cut by 3 bases, the J end by 2 bases, with 11 bases between. From germline, CDR1 is MNHNS and CDR2 SASEGT. CDR3 bases: TGTGCCAGCAGTGATGGACAGTTGGGCAATCAGCCCCAGCATTTT. It codes for CASSDGQLGNQPQHF.

The gene calls are TRBV5-6 and TRBJ2-2; 11 bases are shared with TRBD2. CDR3 length: 15 residues. Germline V gene data show CDR1 as SGHDT and CDR2 as YYEEEE. J gave up 5 bases and V 6 bases, and 6 bases lay outside the gene matches. The CDR3 bases are TGTGCCAGCACCCGAACTAGCGGGAGAACCGGGGAGCTGTTTTTT. Translating it yields CASTRTSGRTGELFF.

V gene TRBV23-1 combines with J gene TRBJ1-2; D is uncertain. TRBV23-1 is recorded as an ORF, its role being uncertain. The CDR3 spans 18 residues. V lost 3 bases and J lost 0, with 20 bases in between. DNA of the CDR3: TGCGCCAGCAGTCATCAGCAGGACCCTAGCTTTTCTAACTATGGCTACACCTTC. Protein product: CASSHQQDPSFSNYGYTF.

The chain is built from TRBV10-3 and TRBJ2-5; 12 nucleotides line up with TRBD2. Germline CDR1 and CDR2: ENHRY and SYGVKD. Germline trimming cut 10 bases from V and 5 bases from J; bases unmatched to any gene: 5. The length of the CDR3 is 13 residues. Here the CDR3 reads CATTGLAGETQYF. In DNA form, the CDR3 reads TGTGCCACCACGGGACTAGCGGGTGAGACCCAGTACTTC.

V usage is TRBV18 and J usage is TRBJ1-2; 8 positions agree with TRBD1. Per the germline V gene, CDR1 is KGHSH and CDR2 is LQKENI. The CDR3 loop spans 13 amino acids. With V trimmed by 6 bases and J by 4 bases, 4 bases remained unmatched. The CDR3, as DNA: TGTGCCAGCTCTCCCGGACAGGGCTATGGCTACACCTTC. Translated, it gives CASSPGQGYGYTF.

The V and J genes are TRBV30 and TRBJ1-2, with a weak D call TRBD1 (5 bases). CDR3 size: 14 residues. Per germline, CDR1 GTSNPN and CDR2 SVGIG (reference sequence). V dropped 0 bases and J dropped 2 bases, with 10 bases sitting between them. CDR3 sequence reads: CAWSVLTANYGYTF. In DNA form, the CDR3 reads TGTGCCTGGAGTGTATTGACAGCAAACTATGGCTACACCTTC.

The rearrangement uses TRBV5-5 and TRBJ2-1; 7 bases align to TRBD2. The CDR3 is made up of 15 amino acids. Germline V gives CDR1 SGHKS, CDR2 YYEKEE (reference sequence). Trimming took 2 bases from V and 0 from J; bases not matched to a gene: 2. The CDR3 DNA follows: TGTGCCAGCAGCTTAGGCGGGGGCTCCTACAATGAGCAGTTCTTC. Encoded protein: CASSLGGGSYNEQFF.

The chain has TRBV11-3 and TRBJ2-3; D possibly uses TRBD1 or TRBD2 (5 bases each). V was clipped by 3 bases and J by 8 bases, with 9 bases between them. Germline CDR1 reads SGHNT; CDR2 reads YENEEA. The CDR3 has 12 amino acids. CDR3 sequence reads: CASSFARGTQYF. The DNA for the CDR3 is TGTGCCAGCAGCTTTGCGAGGGGTACGCAGTATTTT.

V usage is TRBV11-3 and J usage is TRBJ2-1; unclear D gene. Germline V lookup: CDR1 SGHNT, CDR2 YENEEA. The CDR3 extends over 11 amino acids. The germline V and J ends were trimmed by 4 bases and 10 bases, with 8 bases remaining between them. CDR3 sequence reads: CASSSPGEQFF. The CDR3 bases are TGTGCCAGCAGCTCCCCCGGGGAGCAGTTCTTC. Combining the CDR3 with reference TRBV11-3 and TRBJ2-1 gives the whole variable domain EAGVVQSPRYKIIEKKQPVAFWCNPISGHNTLYWYLQNLGQGPELLIRYENEEAVDDSQLPKDRFSAERLKGVDSTLKIQPAELGDSAVYLCASSSPGEQFFGPGTRLTVL.

V and J are TRBV6-1 and TRBJ1-6; D is undetermined. Deletions cut 3 bases from V and 6 bases from J, with 6 bases between. Germline-derived CDR1 and CDR2 are MNHNS and SASEGT. The CDR3 is 13 residues long. In DNA, the CDR3 is TGTGCCAGCAGTGAGGTCGGTAATTCACCCCTCCACTTT. It translates to CASSEVGNSPLHF.

CDR3 nucleotides: TGTGCCAGCAGTGTAACCAGGGGTTGGGGGAAGACCCAGTACTTC. Translation gives CASSVTRGWGKTQYF. The rearrangement links TRBV2 to TRBJ2-5; TRBD1 is a possible D gene (6 bases). The CDR3 extends over 15 amino acids. Deletions cut 4 bases from V and 6 bases from J, with 18 bases between. Germline V CDR1 and CDR2: SNHLY, FYNNEI.

CDR3: CASSLRAGGLGETQYF. The CDR3 nucleotides are TGCGCCAGCAGCTTGCGCGCAGGGGGCTTGGGAGAGACCCAGTACTTC. The V call is TRBV5-1, the J call TRBJ2-5; 8 nucleotides line up with TRBD1. J gave up 4 bases and V 1 base, and 9 bases lay outside the gene matches. Germline V gene lookup returns CDR1 SGHRS and CDR2 YFSETQ. CDR3 length equals 16 residues.

The chain links TRBV9 to TRBJ1-1; tentative D call: TRBD1 (6 bases). The CDR3 totals 15 residues. The germline V gene encodes CDR1 SGDLS and CDR2 YYNGEE. V gave up 0 bases and J gave up 5 bases, with 14 bases separating them. CDR3 sequence: CASSVASGAGTEAFF. CDR3 bases: TGTGCCAGCAGCGTAGCGTCGGGGGCGGGTACTGAAGCTTTCTTT.

This chain links TRBV30 with TRBJ2-3, with a tentative D call TRBD1 (5 bases). Trimming cost V 0 bases and J 0 bases, with 19 bases left between them. The germline V gene has CDR1 GTSNPN and CDR2 SVGIG (reference sequence). The CDR3 contains 18 residues. Here the CDR3 DNA reads TGTGCCTGGAGTGTACCCCCGTCGACAGACAGTAGCACAGATACGCAGTATTTT. Its protein is CAWSVPPSTDSSTDTQYF.

The chain links TRBV7-9 to TRBJ1-6; D unresolved. The V gene's germline CDR1 is SEHNR and CDR2 FQNEAQ (reference sequence). V lost 4 bases to trimming and J lost 9 bases, with 10 bases between them. CDR3 length equals 13 residues. The CDR3 DNA follows: TGTGCCAGCAGCTCCCCAGGAACTTCACCCCTCCACTTT. It translates to CASSSPGTSPLHF. Filled out from reference TRBV7-9 and TRBJ1-6, the complete variable domain reads DTGVSQNPRHKITKRGQNVTFRCDPISEHNRLYWYRQTLGQGPEFLTYFQNEAQLEKSRLLSDRFSAERPKGSFSTLEIQRTEQGDSAMYLCASSSPGTSPLHFGNGTRLTVT.

The chain links TRBV11-1 to TRBJ2-7, with a tentative D call TRBD1 (6 bases). From germline, CDR1 is SGHAT and CDR2 FQDESV (reference sequence). V dropped 6 bases and J dropped 1 base, with 10 bases sitting between them. This CDR3 is 13 amino acids long. The CDR3 sequence is CASRPGVSYEQYF. The CDR3 DNA reads TGTGCCAGCAGACCAGGGGTGTCCTACGAGCAGTACTTC. The whole variable domain, remainder taken from reference TRBV11-1 and TRBJ2-7, is EAEVAQSPRYKITEKSQAVAFWCDPISGHATLYWYRQILGQGPELLVQFQDESVVDDSQLPKDRFSAERLKGVDSTLKIQPAELGDSAMYLCASRPGVSYEQYFGPGTRLTVT.